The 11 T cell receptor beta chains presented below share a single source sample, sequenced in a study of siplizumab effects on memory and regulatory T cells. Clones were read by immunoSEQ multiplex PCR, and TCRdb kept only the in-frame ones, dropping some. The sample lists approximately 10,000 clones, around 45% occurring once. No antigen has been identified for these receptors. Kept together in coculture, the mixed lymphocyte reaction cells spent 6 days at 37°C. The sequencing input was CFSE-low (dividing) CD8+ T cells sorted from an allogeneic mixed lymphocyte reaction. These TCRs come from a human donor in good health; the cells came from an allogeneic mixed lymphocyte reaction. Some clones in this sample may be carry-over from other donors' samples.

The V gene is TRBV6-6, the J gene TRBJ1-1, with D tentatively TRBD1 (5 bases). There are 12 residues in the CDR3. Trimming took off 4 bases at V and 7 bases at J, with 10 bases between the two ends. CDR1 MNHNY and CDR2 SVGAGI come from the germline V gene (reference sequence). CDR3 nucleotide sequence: TGTGCCAGCAGTTGGTCAGGGATTGAAGCTTTCTTT. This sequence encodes CASSWSGIEAFF.

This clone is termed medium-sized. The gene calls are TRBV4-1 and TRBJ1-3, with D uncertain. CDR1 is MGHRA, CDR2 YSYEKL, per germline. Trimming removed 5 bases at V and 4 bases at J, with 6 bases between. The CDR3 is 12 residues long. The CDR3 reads CASSAGGNTIYF. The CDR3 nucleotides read TGCGCCAGCAGCGCGGGGGGAAACACCATATATTTT.

CDR3 DNA sequence: TGTGCCAGCAGCTTAACTAGCGGGGGAGTTGACGAGCAGTACTTC. This encodes CASSLTSGGVDEQYF. The genes are TRBV7-3 and TRBJ2-7, with 9 bases matching TRBD2. Per germline, CDR1 SGHTA and CDR2 FQGTGA. Trimming cost V 0 bases and J 5 bases; bases outside gene matches: 5. The CDR3 has 15 residues.

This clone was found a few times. Written as DNA, the CDR3 is TGTGCCAGCAGTGACCGGGACAGGGCTTCAGAAGCTTTCTTT. Amino acid sequence: CASSDRDRASEAFF. V is TRBV27 and J is TRBJ1-1; 9 positions agree with TRBD1. The CDR3 spans 14 residues. The V gene's germline CDR1 is MNHEY and CDR2 SMNVEV (reference sequence). V lost 5 bases and J lost 8; bases outside the gene matches: 9.

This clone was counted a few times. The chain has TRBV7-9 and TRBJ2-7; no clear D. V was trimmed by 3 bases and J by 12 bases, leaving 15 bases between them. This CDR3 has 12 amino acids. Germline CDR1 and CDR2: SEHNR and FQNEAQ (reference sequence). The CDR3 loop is CASSFGQALWYF. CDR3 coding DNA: TGTGCCAGCAGCTTCGGCCAGGCCTTGTGGTACTTC. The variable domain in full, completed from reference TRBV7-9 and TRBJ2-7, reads DTGVSQNPRHKITKRGQNVTFRCDPISEHNRLYWYRQTLGQGPEFLTYFQNEAQLEKSRLLSDRFSAERPKGSFSTLEIQRTEQGDSAMYLCASSFGQALWYFGPGTRLTVT.

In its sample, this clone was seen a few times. The CDR3 spells CASSQDLASGNGYTF. Written as DNA, the CDR3 is TGCGCCAGCAGCCAAGATCTGGCATCAGGGAATGGCTACACCTTC. This sequence joins TRBV4-1 and TRBJ1-2, with D tentatively TRBD1 (5 bases). From germline, CDR1 is MGHRA and CDR2 YSYEKL. Trimming removed 0 bases from V and 6 bases from J, with 14 bases in between. The CDR3 runs to 15 residues.

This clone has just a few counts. CDR3 DNA: TGTGCCAGCAGCTGGGGCCACGGTGGGCCCTACGAGCAGTACTTC. It is translated as CASSWGHGGPYEQYF. The chain recombines TRBV7-2 with TRBJ2-7; D is perhaps TRBD1 (5 bases). The CDR3 consists of 15 residues. The V and J ends lost 4 bases and 2 bases respectively, with 15 bases between them. Germline V CDR1 and CDR2: SGHTA, FQGNSA.

The CDR3 DNA sequence: TGTGCCAGCAGTTCCCAGGACCAGCAAGACGGGGAGCTGTTTTTT. Residues: CASSSQDQQDGELFF. The chain is built from TRBV6-1 and TRBJ2-2; D is unresolved. The length of the CDR3 is 15 residues. V was pared by 5 bases and J by 7 bases, with 17 bases between. CDR1 and CDR2 from the germline V gene are MNHNS and SASEGT.

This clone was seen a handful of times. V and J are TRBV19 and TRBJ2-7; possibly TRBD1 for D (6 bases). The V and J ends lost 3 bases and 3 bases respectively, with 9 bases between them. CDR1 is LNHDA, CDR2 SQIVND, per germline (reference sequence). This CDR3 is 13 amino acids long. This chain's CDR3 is CASSMSTGYEQYF. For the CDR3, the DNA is TGTGCCAGTAGTATGTCGACAGGCTACGAGCAGTACTTC.

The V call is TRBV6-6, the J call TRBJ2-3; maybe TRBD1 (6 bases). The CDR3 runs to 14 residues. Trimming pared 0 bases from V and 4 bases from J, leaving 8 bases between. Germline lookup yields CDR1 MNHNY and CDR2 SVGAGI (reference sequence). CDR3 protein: CASSYSEGADTQYF. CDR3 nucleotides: TGTGCCAGCAGTTACTCAGAGGGGGCAGATACGCAGTATTTT.

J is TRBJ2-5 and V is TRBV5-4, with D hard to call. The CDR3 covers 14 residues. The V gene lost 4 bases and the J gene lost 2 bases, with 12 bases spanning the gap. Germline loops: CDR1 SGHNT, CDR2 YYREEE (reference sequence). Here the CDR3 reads CASSGPPIQETQYF. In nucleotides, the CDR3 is TGTGCCAGCAGCGGTCCTCCCATACAAGAGACCCAGTACTTC.